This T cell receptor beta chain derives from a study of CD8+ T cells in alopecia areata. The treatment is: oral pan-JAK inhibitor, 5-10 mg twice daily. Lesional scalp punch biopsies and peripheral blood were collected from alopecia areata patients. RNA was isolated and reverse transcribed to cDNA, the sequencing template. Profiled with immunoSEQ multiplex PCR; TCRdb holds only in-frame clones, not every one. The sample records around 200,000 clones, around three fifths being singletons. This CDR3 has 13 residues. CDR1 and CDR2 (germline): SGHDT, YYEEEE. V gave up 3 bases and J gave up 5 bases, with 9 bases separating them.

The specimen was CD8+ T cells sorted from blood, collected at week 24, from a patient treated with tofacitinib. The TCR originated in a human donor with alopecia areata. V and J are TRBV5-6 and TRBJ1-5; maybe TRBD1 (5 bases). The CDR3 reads CASSSAGYQPQHF. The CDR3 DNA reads TGTGCCAGCAGCTCTGCAGGGTATCAGCCCCAGCATTTT.